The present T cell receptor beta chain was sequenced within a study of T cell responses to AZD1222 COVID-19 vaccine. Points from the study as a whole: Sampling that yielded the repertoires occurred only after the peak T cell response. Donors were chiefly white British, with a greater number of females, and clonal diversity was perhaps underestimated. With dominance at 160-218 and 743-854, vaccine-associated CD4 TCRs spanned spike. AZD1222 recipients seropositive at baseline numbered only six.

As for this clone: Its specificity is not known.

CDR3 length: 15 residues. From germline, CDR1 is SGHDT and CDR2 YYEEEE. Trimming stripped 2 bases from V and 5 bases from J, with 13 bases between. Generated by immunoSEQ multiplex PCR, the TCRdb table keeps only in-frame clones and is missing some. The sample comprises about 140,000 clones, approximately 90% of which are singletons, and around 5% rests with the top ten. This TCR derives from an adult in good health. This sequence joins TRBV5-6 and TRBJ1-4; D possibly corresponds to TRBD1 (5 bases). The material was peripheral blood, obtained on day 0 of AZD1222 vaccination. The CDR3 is CASSFREGTNEKLFF. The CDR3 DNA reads TGTGCCAGCAGCTTCAGGGAAGGGACCAATGAAAAACTGTTTTTT.